This T cell receptor (beta chain) emerged from a study of response to subunit inactivated influenza vaccine. TCRdb re-derived calls from the RT-PCR reads in MiXCR, one entry per CDR3 protein. The sample includes hundreds of thousands of distinct CDR3 sequences, approximately 13% of them seen just once. General study points: New T cells are recruited in small numbers by each seasonal influenza vaccination, according to the authors' suggestion.

The table lists this clonotype with a few counts. No antigen is known for it. The CDR3 extends over 14 amino acids. Germline assignment: CDR1 SGHKS and CDR2 YYEKEE (reference sequence). V shed 3 bases, J shed 2 bases, and the junction held 5 bases outside the gene matches. This material consisted of PBMCs from blood, taken about 40 days after vaccination. This receptor was identified in a man in his fifties who received an inactivated influenza vaccine. The chain couples TRBV5-5 to TRBJ2-7; 7 bases are shared with TRBD2. The chain's CDR3 is CASSWRGYPYEQYF. The DNA of the CDR3 is TGTGCCAGCAGCTGGCGGGGGTACCCCTACGAGCAGTACTTC.